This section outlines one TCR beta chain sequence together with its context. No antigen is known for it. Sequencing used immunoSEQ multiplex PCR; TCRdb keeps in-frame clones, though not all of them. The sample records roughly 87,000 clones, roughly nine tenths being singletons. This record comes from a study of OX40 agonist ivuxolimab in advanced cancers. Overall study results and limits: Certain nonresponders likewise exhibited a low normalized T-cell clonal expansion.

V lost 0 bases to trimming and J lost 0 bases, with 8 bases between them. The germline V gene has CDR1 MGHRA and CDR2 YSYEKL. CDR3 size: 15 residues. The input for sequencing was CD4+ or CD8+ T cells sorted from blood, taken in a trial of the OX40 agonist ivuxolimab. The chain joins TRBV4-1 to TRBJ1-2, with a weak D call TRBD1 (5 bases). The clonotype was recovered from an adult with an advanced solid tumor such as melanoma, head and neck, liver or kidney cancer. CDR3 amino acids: CASSQDYRTNYGYTF. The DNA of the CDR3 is TGCGCCAGCAGCCAAGATTACAGGACTAACTATGGCTACACCTTC.